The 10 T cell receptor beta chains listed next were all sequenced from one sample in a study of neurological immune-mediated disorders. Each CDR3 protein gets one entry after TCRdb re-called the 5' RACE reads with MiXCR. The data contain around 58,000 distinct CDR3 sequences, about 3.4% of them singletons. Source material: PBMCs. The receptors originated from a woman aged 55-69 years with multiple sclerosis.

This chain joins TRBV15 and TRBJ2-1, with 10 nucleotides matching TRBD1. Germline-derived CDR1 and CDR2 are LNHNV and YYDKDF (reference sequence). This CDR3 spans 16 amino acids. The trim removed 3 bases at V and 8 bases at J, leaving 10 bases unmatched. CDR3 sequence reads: CATSSGRGTGVDEQFF. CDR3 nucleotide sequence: TGTGCCACCAGCAGCGGGAGAGGGACAGGGGTCGATGAGCAGTTCTTC.

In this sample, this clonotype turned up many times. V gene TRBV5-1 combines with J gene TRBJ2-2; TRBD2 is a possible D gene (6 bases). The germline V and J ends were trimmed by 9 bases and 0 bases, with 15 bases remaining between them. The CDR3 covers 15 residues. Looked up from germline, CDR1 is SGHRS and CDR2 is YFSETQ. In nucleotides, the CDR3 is TGCGCCACCAACGTGGGCGGGACGAACACCGGGGAGCTGTTTTTT. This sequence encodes CATNVGGTNTGELFF.

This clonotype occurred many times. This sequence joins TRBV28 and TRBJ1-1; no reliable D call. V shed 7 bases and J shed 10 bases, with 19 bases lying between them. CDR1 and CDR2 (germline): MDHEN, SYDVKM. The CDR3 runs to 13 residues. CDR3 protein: CASIHPDGLGAFF. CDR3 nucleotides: TGTGCCAGCATCCACCCCGATGGCTTGGGAGCTTTCTTT.

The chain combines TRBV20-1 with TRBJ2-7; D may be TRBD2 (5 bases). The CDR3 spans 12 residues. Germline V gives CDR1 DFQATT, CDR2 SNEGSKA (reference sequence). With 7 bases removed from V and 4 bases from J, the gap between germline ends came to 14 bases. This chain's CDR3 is CSDRDREYEQYF. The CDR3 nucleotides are TGCAGTGATAGGGATAGGGAGTACGAGCAGTACTTC.

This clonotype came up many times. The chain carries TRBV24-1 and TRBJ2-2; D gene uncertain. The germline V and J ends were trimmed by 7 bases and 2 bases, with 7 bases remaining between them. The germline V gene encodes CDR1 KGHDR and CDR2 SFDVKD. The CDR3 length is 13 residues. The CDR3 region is CATSERNTGELFF. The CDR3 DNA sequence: TGTGCCACCAGCGAAAGAAACACCGGGGAGCTGTTTTTT.

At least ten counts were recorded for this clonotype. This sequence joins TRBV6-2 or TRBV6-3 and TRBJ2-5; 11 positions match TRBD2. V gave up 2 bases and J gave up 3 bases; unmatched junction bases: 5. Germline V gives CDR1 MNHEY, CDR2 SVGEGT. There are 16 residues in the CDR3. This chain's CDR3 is CASSYVASGGKETQYF. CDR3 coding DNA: TGTGCCAGCAGTTACGTGGCTAGCGGGGGGAAAGAGACCCAGTACTTC.

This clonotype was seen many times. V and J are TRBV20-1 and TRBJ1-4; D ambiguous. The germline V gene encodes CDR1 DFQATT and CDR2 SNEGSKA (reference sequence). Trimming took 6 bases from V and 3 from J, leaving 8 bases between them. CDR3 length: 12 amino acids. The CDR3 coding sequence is TGCAGTGCCCACGGGTCTAATGAAAAACTGTTTTTT. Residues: CSAHGSNEKLFF.

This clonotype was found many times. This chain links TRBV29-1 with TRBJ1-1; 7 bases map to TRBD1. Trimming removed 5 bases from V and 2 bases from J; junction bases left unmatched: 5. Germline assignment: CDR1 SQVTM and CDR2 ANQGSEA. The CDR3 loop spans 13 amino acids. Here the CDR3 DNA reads TGCAGCGTTACAGGGGTCCTCAACACTGAAGCTTTCTTT. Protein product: CSVTGVLNTEAFF.

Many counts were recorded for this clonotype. This CDR3 is CASSATGTSNTGELFF. The CDR3 region has the DNA TGTGCCAGCAGCGCGACCGGGACTTCAAACACCGGGGAGCTGTTTTTT. V gene TRBV9 combines with J gene TRBJ2-2; maybe TRBD2 (6 bases). CDR1 SGDLS and CDR2 YYNGEE come from the germline V gene. The CDR3 consists of 16 residues. Trimming stripped 3 bases from V and 2 bases from J, with 14 bases between.

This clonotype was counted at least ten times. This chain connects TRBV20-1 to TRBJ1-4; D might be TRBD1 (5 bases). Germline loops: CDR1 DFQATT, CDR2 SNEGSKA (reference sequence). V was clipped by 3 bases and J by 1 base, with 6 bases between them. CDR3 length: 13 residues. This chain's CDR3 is CSARGLTNEKLFF. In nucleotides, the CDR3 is TGCAGTGCTAGGGGGCTAACTAATGAAAAACTGTTTTTT.